This entry is about one T cell receptor beta chain. Its antigen remains unknown. The record originates from a study of T cell responses to AZD1222 COVID-19 vaccine. Study-wide context: Second-dose timings of about 4 or about 12 weeks were pooled.

Assay used: immunoSEQ multiplex PCR; TCRdb lists only in-frame clones, some missing. The repertoire holds 140,000 to 150,000 clones, with about 92% as singletons. The CDR3 sequence is 14 residues long. Trimming removed 5 bases at V and 7 bases at J, with 17 bases between. CDR1 and CDR2 (germline): LNHDA, SQIVND (reference sequence). Study results and limitations: Spike-specific TCR breadth rose after two AZD1222 doses, and depth rose as well. The reported proportion of spike-specific TCRs targeting unmutated variant regions was nearly half. With dominance at 160-218 and 743-854, vaccine-associated CD4 TCRs spanned spike.

This sequence was found in an adult in good health. Sequenced here: peripheral blood, sampled on day 0 of AZD1222 vaccination. The rearrangement joins TRBV19 to TRBJ1-2, with D maybe TRBD1 (5 bases). The CDR3 is CASSWGTDFGGYTF. The CDR3 DNA sequence: TGTGCCAGTAGTTGGGGCACGGATTTTGGTGGCTACACCTTC.